The T cell receptor (beta chain) described here comes from a study of CD8+ T cells in alopecia areata. The wider study: Patients in the study were on tofacitinib for 6 to 18 months, then off it for 6 months. Study outcomes and limitations: It was less clear whether patients shared TCRs than it was in mice, possibly because of HLA.

In each case, RNA was isolated and then reverse transcribed into cDNA as the sequencing template. The assay was immunoSEQ multiplex PCR, and TCRdb's table has in-frame clones only and misses some. This sample has under 250,000 clones; approximately 72% occur once, and the top ten carry 1% to 1.5%. Concerning this clone: Its specificity is unknown.

The CDR3 totals 14 residues. From germline, CDR1 is SQVTM and CDR2 ANQGSEA. The germline V and J ends were trimmed by 4 bases and 2 bases, with 14 bases remaining between them. Indicated treatment: oral pan-JAK inhibitor, 5-10 mg twice daily. Alopecia areata patients had lesional scalp punch biopsies and peripheral blood taken from them. The sequences come from CD4+ T cells sorted from blood, collected between weeks 43 and 45, from a patient treated with tofacitinib. J is TRBJ1-2 and V is TRBV29-1, with D possibly matching TRBD1 (6 bases). The sequence was collected from a human donor with alopecia areata. The CDR3 sequence: CSVAATGTNYGYTF. The CDR3 coding sequence is TGCAGCGTTGCGGCCACAGGGACGAACTATGGCTACACCTTC.